Following are 25 T cell receptor beta chains from one sample sequenced in a study of CD8+CD57+ T cells in acquired aplastic anemia. For sequencing, patients were chosen who had shown expansion of CD8+CD57+ cells by flow cytometry. Genomic DNA provided the template from which TCR beta VDJ and CDR3 profiles were obtained. TCRdb used MiXCR to reprocess the reads, holding one entry per CDR3 protein. The top ten hold less than 0.85% of the sample, which has around 430,000 distinct CDR3 sequences, roughly a third seen once. Sequences were obtained from sorted CD4+, CD8+, or CD8+CD57+ T cells (not recorded which) from PBMCs. The receptors here all came from a human donor with aplastic anemia.

CDR3 nucleotide sequence: TGTGCCAGCAGCTGGGACGAGAGGAACACTGAAGCTTTCTTT. This gives the protein CASSWDERNTEAFF. The chain uses TRBV7-3 and TRBJ1-1, with a tentative D call TRBD1 (5 bases). The CDR3 sequence is 14 residues long. Germline V gene lookup returns CDR1 SGHTA and CDR2 FQGTGA. The germline V and J ends were trimmed by 4 bases and 1 base, with 10 bases remaining between them. Filled out from reference TRBV7-3 and TRBJ1-1, the complete variable domain reads GAGVSQTPSNKVTEKGKYVELRCDPISGHTALYWYRQSLGQGPEFLIYFQGTGAADDSGLPNDRFFAVRPEGSVSTLKIQRTERGDSAVYLCASSWDERNTEAFFGQGTRLTVV.

In regard to this clonotype: As the CDR3 is not closed by the conserved phenylalanine or tryptophan, this likely results from a read error. The chain joins TRBV5-6 to TRBJ1-6; possible D gene TRBD1, 6 bases. With 9 bases removed from V and 9 bases from J, the gap between germline ends came to 19 bases. This CDR3 has 14 residues. Germline V CDR1 and CDR2: SGHDT, YYEEEE. The CDR3 here is CATTLAGGFSPLHL. Here the CDR3 DNA reads TGTGCCACCACTCTTGCGGGGGGCTTTTCACCCCTCCACCTT.

This chain connects TRBV24-1 to TRBJ1-2, with TRBD1 identical over 10 bases. CDR1 is KGHDR, CDR2 SFDVKD, per germline. The CDR3 contains 14 residues. V lost 6 bases and J lost 9; bases outside the gene matches: 9. As DNA, the CDR3 is TGTGCCACCAGTCCTCGGACAGGGGGACGTAGCTACACCTTC. Its translation is CATSPRTGGRSYTF.

V is TRBV7-9 and J is TRBJ2-7, with 7 bases identical to TRBD2. The CDR3 loop spans 15 amino acids. CDR1 is SEHNR, CDR2 FQNEAQ, per germline (reference sequence). The V gene end was trimmed by 5 bases and the J gene end by 6 bases; junction bases not matched to a gene: 13. CDR3 DNA: TGTGCCAGCAGCCGGAGCGGACTAGGCCAGCGCGAGCAGTACTTC. Its translation: CASSRSGLGQREQYF. Drawing the rest from reference TRBV7-9 and TRBJ2-7, the complete variable domain is DTGVSQNPRHKITKRGQNVTFRCDPISEHNRLYWYRQTLGQGPEFLTYFQNEAQLEKSRLLSDRFSAERPKGSFSTLEIQRTEQGDSAMYLCASSRSGLGQREQYFGPGTRLTVT.

This clonotype was counted a few times. The chain is built from TRBV6-6 and TRBJ1-1; 8 bases are shared with TRBD1. The CDR3 is made up of 14 amino acids. V was clipped by 2 bases and J by 5 bases; unmatched bases: 4. Germline CDR1 and CDR2: MNHNY and SVGAGI (reference sequence). Here the CDR3 DNA reads TGTGCCAGCAGTTACACGACAGGGGTGACTGAAGCTTTCTTT. This gives the protein CASSYTTGVTEAFF.

This clonotype showed up many times. The rearrangement joins TRBV20-1 to TRBJ2-7, with TRBD1 matching over 7 bases. Germline-derived CDR1 and CDR2 are DFQATT and SNEGSKA (reference sequence). J gave up 0 bases and V 6 bases, and 5 bases lay outside the gene matches. This CDR3 has 13 amino acids. The CDR3 region has the DNA TGCAGTGCCCCGGGACAGAGCTCCTACGAGCAGTACTTC. This encodes CSAPGQSSYEQYF.

The V call is TRBV9, the J call TRBJ1-2; TRBD1 agrees at 8 bases. CDR1 and CDR2 (germline): SGDLS, YYNGEE. Trimming cost V 4 bases and J 3 bases; bases outside gene matches: 11. This CDR3 spans 16 amino acids. The CDR3 sequence: CASSIRTGGEDYGYTF. Here the CDR3 DNA reads TGTGCCAGCAGCATACGAACAGGGGGAGAAGACTATGGCTACACCTTC.

This clonotype was seen at least ten times. The rearrangement uses TRBV25-1 and TRBJ1-1, with a tentative D call TRBD1 (6 bases). V lost 4 bases and J 5 bases, leaving 20 bases between the germline ends. Germline CDR1 MGHDK, CDR2 SYGVNS. The CDR3 is made up of 16 amino acids. The DNA of the CDR3 is TGTGCCAGCAGTGTAGAACAGGGTTTCGGAGGTACTGAAGCTTTCTTT. Amino acids: CASSVEQGFGGTEAFF.

J is TRBJ1-2 and V is TRBV20-1, with D possibly matching TRBD1 (6 bases). The CDR3 length is 16 residues. Germline V gene data show CDR1 as DFQATT and CDR2 as SNEGSKA (reference sequence). The V and J ends lost 0 bases and 6 bases respectively, with 20 bases between them. Written as DNA, the CDR3 is TGCAGTGCTAGAGATGCGAGGGACATGTTATCTCATGGCTACACCTTC. Protein: CSARDARDMLSHGYTF.

This rearrangement joins TRBV20-1 to TRBJ2-3; 13 nucleotides agree with TRBD2. V shed 5 bases and J 0 bases; nucleotides not matched to a gene: 8. CDR3 size: 17 residues. CDR1 DFQATT and CDR2 SNEGSKA come from the germline V gene (reference sequence). CDR3 DNA: TGCAGTGCTTCCCCACTAGCGGGGGGGAGAAGCACAGATACGCAGTATTTT. Translation gives CSASPLAGGRSTDTQYF.

This clonotype showed up just a few times. The genes are TRBV6-1 and TRBJ1-4; D is unclear. CDR3 length: 13 residues. Germline assignment: CDR1 MNHNS and CDR2 SASEGT. Trimming left V 9 bases short and J 7 bases short, with 15 bases between. In DNA form, the CDR3 reads TGTGCCAGTCTTCTTGGAAGGTCTGAAAAACTGTTTTTT. Translated, it gives CASLLGRSEKLFF.

The V and J genes are TRBV20-1 and TRBJ1-4; D unclear. Germline loops: CDR1 DFQATT, CDR2 SNEGSKA (reference sequence). The CDR3 runs to 15 residues. V gave up 3 bases and J gave up 2 bases, with 13 bases separating them. This CDR3 is CSASRQPITNEKLFF. The CDR3 nucleotides read TGCAGTGCTAGTCGTCAGCCAATCACTAATGAAAAACTGTTTTTT.

For this clonotype: A read error may be the cause here, since a much bigger clone is one base away. The chain recombines TRBV7-2 with TRBJ1-1; D gene uncertain. Trimming shortened V by 5 bases and J by 8 bases, and 12 bases separated the two germline ends. Germline V gene lookup returns CDR1 SGHTA and CDR2 FQGNSA. The CDR3 extends over 12 amino acids. The CDR3 here is CASSPTPREAFF. The CDR3 nucleotides read TGTGCCAGCAGCCCTACCCCGAGGGAAGCTTTCTTT. Looking up the rest from reference TRBV7-2 and TRBJ1-1 gives the full variable domain: GAGVSQSPSNKVTEKGKDVELRCDPISGHTALYWYRQSLGQGLEFLIYFQGNSAPDKSGLPSDRFSAERTGGSVSTLTIQRTQQEDSAVYLCASSPTPREAFFGQGTRLTVV.

This chain uses TRBV7-2 with TRBJ2-5, with 9 bases that match TRBD2. The CDR3 runs 16 residues. The V gene's germline CDR1 is SGHTA and CDR2 FQGNSA. J gave up 2 bases and V 1 base, and 5 bases lay outside the gene matches. The CDR3 nucleotides are TGTGCCAGCAGCTTAGTTGCTAGCGGGGCTCAAGAGACCCAGTACTTC. Translated, it gives CASSLVASGAQETQYF.

This chain links TRBV6-5 with TRBJ1-3, with D possibly TRBD1 on 5 matching bases. The germline CDR1 and CDR2 sequences are MNHEY and SVGAGI. The V end was cut by 2 bases, the J end by 0 bases, with 8 bases between. The CDR3 runs to 15 residues. CDR3 coding DNA: TGTGCCAGCAGTTACCAGGGAGCCTCTGGAAACACCATATATTTT. Amino acids: CASSYQGASGNTIYF.

The chain recombines TRBV16 with TRBJ2-5; either TRBD1 or TRBD2 may fit D (6 bases each). This CDR3 is 14 amino acids long. The germline V and J ends were trimmed by 2 bases and 7 bases, with 14 bases remaining between them. In germline, CDR1 is KGHSY, CDR2 FQNENV. CDR3 sequence (DNA): TGTGCCAGCAGCCAACGCAGGGGAGGCGGGACCCAGTACTTC. This translates into CASSQRRGGGTQYF.

There are many counts of this clonotype. The chain employs TRBV19 and TRBJ1-6; a weak D match, TRBD1 (5 bases). Trimming cost V 5 bases and J 9 bases, with 11 bases left between them. The germline gives CDR1 LNHDA, CDR2 SQIVND (reference sequence). The CDR3 runs 13 residues. The CDR3 sequence is CASSPEGFSPLHF. The CDR3 region has the DNA TGTGCCAGTAGTCCGGAGGGGTTTTCACCCCTCCACTTT.

Remarks on this clonotype: This may be a read error: a much more frequent sequence differs by one nucleotide. This chain joins TRBV20-1 and TRBJ1-5; 9 nucleotides line up with TRBD2. The DNA matches TRBJ2-3 better at its end, which makes the J call doubtful. Germline assignment: CDR1 DFQATT and CDR2 SNEGSKA (reference sequence). CDR3 size: 14 residues. CDR3 amino acids: CSARVGTSNQPQYF. DNA for the CDR3: TGCAGTGCTAGAGTGGGGACTAGCAATCAGCCCCAGTATTTT.

V and J are TRBV7-6 and TRBJ2-2; D call uncertain. The CDR3 spans 15 residues. V shed 4 bases and J shed 6 bases, with 15 bases lying between them. Germline-derived CDR1 and CDR2 are SGHVS and FNYEAQ. This chain's CDR3 is CASSSQWDYSGELFF. Here the CDR3 DNA reads TGTGCCAGCAGCTCCCAATGGGATTATTCCGGGGAGCTGTTTTTT.

This clonotype was detected a few times. The J gene is TRBJ2-3, the V gene TRBV27, with a weak D call TRBD1 (5 bases). Trimming removed 3 bases at V and 2 bases at J, with 12 bases between. Germline V gene data show CDR1 as MNHEY and CDR2 as SMNVEV (reference sequence). CDR3 length: 15 amino acids. CDR3 sequence: CASSLGLAVTDTQYF. In DNA form, the CDR3 reads TGTGCCAGCAGTTTGGGGCTGGCCGTCACAGATACGCAGTATTTT.

This clonotype was seen at least ten times. The chain employs TRBV7-6 and TRBJ1-6; TRBD1 agrees at 9 bases. V was clipped by 5 bases and J by 6 bases; unmatched bases: 2. CDR1 and CDR2 from the germline V gene are SGHVS and FNYEAQ. CDR3 size: 14 residues. In nucleotides, the CDR3 is TGTGCCAGCAGCACAGGGGGCGGTAATTCACCCCTCCACTTT. This encodes CASSTGGGNSPLHF.

This clonotype was counted ten times or more. The J gene is TRBJ2-2, the V gene TRBV7-2; D is undetermined. Germline CDR1 SGHTA, CDR2 FQGNSA. The CDR3 extends over 14 amino acids. Trimming took off 5 bases at V and 2 bases at J, with 9 bases between the two ends. CDR3 sequence (DNA): TGTGCCAGCAGCCTAAAAGTAAACACCGGGGAGCTGTTTTTT. This sequence encodes CASSLKVNTGELFF.

V is TRBV4-2 and J is TRBJ2-2, with a weak D call TRBD2 (6 bases). CDR3 length equals 19 residues. V was pared by 0 bases and J by 1 base, with 18 bases between. Germline V lookup: CDR1 LGHNA, CDR2 YNFKEQ. CDR3 nucleotide sequence: TGTGCCAGCAGCCAAGATCGTCCGGGAGTAATGGGGAACACCGGGGAGCTGTTTTTT. Protein product: CASSQDRPGVMGNTGELFF.

This clonotype was counted only a few times. As DNA, the CDR3 is TGTGCCAGCAGTGAAGTGGAGTCAGATTCACCCCTCCACTTT. Translated, it gives CASSEVESDSPLHF. This rearrangement joins TRBV25-1 to TRBJ1-6; D ambiguous. This CDR3 contains 14 residues. Trimming pared 2 bases from V and 8 bases from J, leaving 10 bases between. In germline, CDR1 is MGHDK, CDR2 SYGVNS.

V is TRBV5-1 and J is TRBJ2-3; D possibly corresponds to TRBD1 (6 bases). Trimming cost V 4 bases and J 4 bases, with 16 bases left between them. Germline V gene lookup returns CDR1 SGHRS and CDR2 YFSETQ. The CDR3 runs 15 residues. DNA of the CDR3: TGCGCCAGCAGCATACAGGGTATAGAGGCAGATACGCAGTATTTT. Residues: CASSIQGIEADTQYF.